This T cell receptor beta chain was sequenced in a study of cytomegalovirus exposure and HLA in healthy donors. This CDR3 is 16 amino acids long. V gave up 1 base and J gave up 0 bases, with 10 bases separating them. From germline, CDR1 is LNHNV and CDR2 YYDKDF (reference sequence). Use of 60 Vbeta and 13 Jbeta primers characterized the PCR. The assay was immunoSEQ multiplex PCR, and TCRdb's table has in-frame clones only and misses some. The table shows roughly 100,000 clones, with around 75% occurring only once. Sequencing was carried out using PBMCs. The gene calls are TRBV15 and TRBJ2-1; D possibly corresponds to TRBD2 (5 bases). The clonotype was recovered from a man aged 25-45 years in good health and CMV-seronegative. CDR3 loop: CATSRGTAASYNEQFF. The CDR3 nucleotides are TGTGCCACCAGCAGAGGAACAGCGGCCTCCTACAATGAGCAGTTCTTC.